The 24 T cell receptor beta chains below were found in one sample sequenced in a study of Graves' ophthalmopathy and Graves' hyperthyroidism. CDR3 regions of TCR beta were amplified from RNA transcripts. The authors performed first-round RT-PCR with HTBI primers and then a second-round multiplex PCR. TCRdb ran MiXCR on the multiplex PCR reads and lists one entry per CDR3 protein. The profile shows under 350,000 distinct CDR3 sequences, around a sixth of them singletons. Sequenced input: peripheral blood. Receptors were obtained from an adult man with Graves' ophthalmopathy.

This clonotype came up many times. The chain employs TRBV18 and TRBJ1-5; maybe TRBD1 (6 bases). Trimming shortened V by 2 bases and J by 6 bases, and 14 bases separated the two germline ends. The germline gives CDR1 KGHSH, CDR2 LQKENI. The CDR3 covers 15 residues. CDR3 in DNA: TGTGCCAGCTCACCATCCGGGGGCAGGGCTCAGCCCCAGCATTTT. This codes for CASSPSGGRAQPQHF.

This clonotype was seen a handful of times. This could be a read error, since a much larger clone is one nucleotide away. The chain combines TRBV6-5 with TRBJ2-7; D could derive from TRBD1 or TRBD2 (5 bases each). The CDR3 is 14 amino acids. V dropped 2 bases and J dropped 4 bases, with 12 bases sitting between them. CDR1 is MNHEY, CDR2 SVGAGI, per germline. This CDR3 reads CASSYSIGAYEQYF. As DNA, the CDR3 is TGTGCCAGCAGTTACAGTATCGGGGCGTACGAGCAGTACTTC.

This clonotype was detected many times. The chain combines TRBV7-2 with TRBJ2-7, with D tentatively TRBD1 (6 bases). Between the trimmed V and J ends, which lost 3 bases and 3 bases, there was a span of 15 bases. The CDR3 totals 15 residues. Germline loops: CDR1 SGHTA, CDR2 FQGNSA. CDR3 in amino acids: CASSFDGTQDYEQYF. The CDR3 DNA follows: TGTGCCAGCAGCTTCGACGGGACACAAGACTACGAGCAGTACTTC.

This clonotype has at least ten counts. The rearrangement links TRBV28 to TRBJ1-3, with D unclear. Trimming left V 2 bases short and J 0 bases short, with 11 bases between. This CDR3 is 16 amino acids long. Germline CDR1 is MDHEN and CDR2 is SYDVKM. CDR3 sequence: CASSLNLISSGNTIYF. Written as DNA, the CDR3 is TGTGCCAGCAGTTTAAACCTAATCAGCTCTGGAAACACCATATATTTT.

This clonotype was detected many times. The chain employs TRBV11-2 and TRBJ2-5; 11 positions agree with TRBD2. The J segment lost 5 bases and the V segment lost 5 bases, leaving 10 bases of the junction unmatched. The CDR3 extends over 16 amino acids. From germline, CDR1 is SGHAT and CDR2 FQNNGV. The CDR3 DNA reads TGTGCCAGCAGCGGCACTAGCGGGAGATCGGTGGAGACCCAGTACTTC. Protein: CASSGTSGRSVETQYF.

This clonotype was seen many times. The rearrangement uses TRBV12-3 or TRBV12-4 and TRBJ2-6, with D perhaps TRBD1 (5 bases). CDR3 length equals 15 residues. The germline V and J ends were trimmed by 5 bases and 2 bases, with 10 bases remaining between them. CDR3 nucleotide sequence: TGTGCCAGCAGTCCCACAGGCCCTGGGGCCAACGTCCTGACTTTC. It is translated as CASSPTGPGANVLTF.

This CDR3 reads CASSLDLPSGNTIYF. The CDR3 bases are TGTGCCAGCAGCTTAGATCTGCCCTCTGGAAACACCATATATTTT. The J gene is TRBJ1-3, the V gene TRBV11-2; D uncertain. The CDR3 consists of 15 residues. Per germline, CDR1 SGHAT and CDR2 FQNNGV. V shed 0 bases and J shed 0 bases, with 6 bases lying between them.

The sample holds many counts of this clonotype. The V and J genes are TRBV20-1 and TRBJ2-5; D unresolved. The germline gives CDR1 DFQATT, CDR2 SNEGSKA (reference sequence). The V end lost 1 base, the J end lost 2 bases, and 5 bases lay between the germline ends. This CDR3 is 12 amino acids long. CDR3 sequence (DNA): TGCAGTGCTAGAGGAGATCAAGAGACCCAGTACTTC. It codes for CSARGDQETQYF.

This clonotype was counted at least ten times. The chain uses TRBV19 and TRBJ1-5; 8 nucleotides agree with TRBD1. The trim removed 2 bases at V and 3 bases at J, leaving 24 bases unmatched. The CDR3 runs to 22 residues. Germline CDR1 is LNHDA and CDR2 is SQIVND (reference sequence). The CDR3 DNA follows: TGTGCCAGTAGTATACACACCTATCCGACAGGGGTCTCTTCCTTCTACAATCAGCCCCAGCATTTT. Translating it yields CASSIHTYPTGVSSFYNQPQHF.

In its sample, this clonotype was seen many times. The chain is built from TRBV11-2 and TRBJ1-1; no clear D. The V end was cut by 7 bases, the J end by 5 bases, with 8 bases between. Germline CDR1 SGHAT, CDR2 FQNNGV. This CDR3 spans 11 amino acids. CDR3 residues: CASTRQTEAFF. The DNA for the CDR3 is TGTGCCAGCACCCGCCAGACTGAAGCTTTCTTT. Full variable domain (missing parts from reference TRBV11-2 and TRBJ1-1): EAGVAQSPRYKIIEKRQSVAFWCNPISGHATLYWYQQILGQGPKLLIQFQNNGVVDDSQLPKDRFSAERLKGVDSTLKIQPAKLEDSAVYLCASTRQTEAFFGQGTRLTVV.

The chain is built from TRBV28 and TRBJ2-5; D uncertain. The CDR3 is made up of 13 amino acids. Germline lookup yields CDR1 MDHEN and CDR2 SYDVKM. Trimming stripped 6 bases from V and 0 bases from J, with 8 bases between. Written as DNA, the CDR3 is TGTGCCAGCAGCCTATTGTACCAAGAGACCCAGTACTTC. Its translation is CASSLLYQETQYF. The full variable domain, in which reference TRBV28 and TRBJ2-5 provide the parts outside the CDR3, is DVKVTQSSRYLVKRTGEKVFLECVQDMDHENMFWYRQDPGLGLRLIYFSYDVKMKEKGDIPEGYSVSREKKERFSLILESASTNQTSMYLCASSLLYQETQYFGPGTRLLVL.

The table lists this clonotype with many counts. CDR3 nucleotide sequence: TGTGCCAGCAGCTCCGACGTAGGGGGAATGGCTTTCTTT. Encoded protein: CASSSDVGGMAFF. The chain combines TRBV7-3 with TRBJ1-1; maybe TRBD1 (6 bases). CDR3 length: 13 residues. CDR1 SGHTA and CDR2 FQGTGA come from the germline V gene. Trimming pared 4 bases from V and 11 bases from J, leaving 17 bases between.

There are many counts of this clonotype. This chain joins TRBV10-3 and TRBJ2-7; weak D call: TRBD1 (6 bases). The CDR3 consists of 14 residues. Trimming took 2 bases from V and 2 from J, leaving 10 bases between them. Germline loops: CDR1 ENHRY, CDR2 SYGVKD. This CDR3 reads CAISEGGNTYEQYF. The CDR3 bases are TGTGCCATCAGTGAGGGGGGCAACACCTACGAGCAGTACTTC.

The chain is built from TRBV4-2 and TRBJ2-1; 8 bases match TRBD2. V dropped 8 bases and J dropped 6; count of bases not matched to a gene: 24. The CDR3 has 19 residues. Germline V gene lookup returns CDR1 LGHNA and CDR2 YNFKEQ. The CDR3 reads CASAISLGGGRLGLNEQFF. The CDR3 coding sequence is TGTGCCAGCGCCATTAGTCTCGGGGGGGGGCGACTAGGTCTCAATGAGCAGTTCTTC.

This clonotype was detected many times. This rearrangement joins TRBV15 to TRBJ2-7; 9 bases are shared with TRBD2. Trimming took 2 bases from V and 4 from J; bases not matched to a gene: 3. The CDR3 has 14 amino acids. CDR1 LNHNV and CDR2 YYDKDF come from the germline V gene (reference sequence). The CDR3 DNA reads TGTGCCACCAGCAGAATAGCGGGAGCTTACGAGCAGTACTTC. Amino acids: CATSRIAGAYEQYF.

This clonotype was seen repeatedly, ten times or more. The rearrangement joins TRBV5-1 to TRBJ2-5; 7 bases align to TRBD2. The CDR3 is 15 residues long. Germline values: CDR1 SGHRS, CDR2 YFSETQ. The trim removed 5 bases at V and 5 bases at J, leaving 12 bases unmatched. The CDR3 loop is CASSPTGSGAETQYF. For the CDR3, the DNA is TGCGCCAGCAGTCCCACCGGGAGCGGGGCGGAGACCCAGTACTTC. Looking up the rest from reference TRBV5-1 and TRBJ2-5 gives the full variable domain: KAGVTQTPRYLIKTRGQQVTLSCSPISGHRSVSWYQQTPGQGLQFLFEYFSETQRNKGNFPGRFSGRQFSNSRSEMNVSTLELGDSALYLCASSPTGSGAETQYFGPGTRLLVL.

This clonotype was found many times. The chain links TRBV5-6 to TRBJ2-7; tentative D call: TRBD1 (5 bases). V was cut by 0 bases and J by 0 bases, with 10 bases left in between. This CDR3 comprises 15 residues. Germline-derived CDR1 and CDR2 are SGHDT and YYEEEE. The CDR3 DNA reads as TGTGCCAGCAGCTTGGGACCACAGGACTCCTACGAGCAGTACTTC. Protein: CASSLGPQDSYEQYF.

This clonotype came up once. The rearrangement uses TRBV11-2 and TRBJ2-2; 7 bases are a match to TRBD2. This CDR3 contains 16 residues. Per germline, CDR1 SGHAT and CDR2 FQNNGV. Trimming removed 6 bases from V and 5 bases from J; junction bases left unmatched: 12. CDR3 amino acids: CASRATASGITGELFF. The CDR3 DNA follows: TGTGCCAGCAGAGCAACGGCTAGCGGAATAACCGGGGAGCTGTTTTTT. Full variable domain (remainder filled in from reference TRBV11-2 and TRBJ2-2): EAGVAQSPRYKIIEKRQSVAFWCNPISGHATLYWYQQILGQGPKLLIQFQNNGVVDDSQLPKDRFSAERLKGVDSTLKIQPAKLEDSAVYLCASRATASGITGELFFGEGSRLTVL.

This clonotype has a handful of counts. The CDR3 coding sequence is TGTGCCAGCTCACCCCTACCGGGCGGGGGCTCAGCCAAAAACATTCAGTACTTC. Amino acids: CASSPLPGGGSAKNIQYF. The gene calls are TRBV18 and TRBJ2-4, with a tentative D call TRBD2 (7 bases). The ends were cut back, 3 bases at V and 0 bases at J, with 18 bases in the middle. The germline V gene encodes CDR1 KGHSH and CDR2 LQKENI. The CDR3 runs 18 residues. Drawing the rest from reference TRBV18 and TRBJ2-4, the complete variable domain is NAGVMQNPRHLVRRRGQEARLRCSPMKGHSHVYWYRQLPEEGLKFMVYLQKENIIDESGMPKERFSAEFPKEGPSILRIQQVVRGDSAAYFCASSPLPGGGSAKNIQYFGAGTRLSVL.

This clonotype was found many times. This may stem from a read error, because a much larger clone lies one nucleotide away. The chain combines TRBV11-2 with TRBJ2-7; 7 bases line up with TRBD2. Per germline, CDR1 SGHAT and CDR2 FQNNGV. The CDR3 spans 15 residues. CDR3 in DNA: TGTGTCAGCAGCTTAGACGGGGAGGGTGCCTACGAGCAGTACTTC. Translating it yields CVSSLDGEGAYEQYF.

The chain links TRBV24-1 to TRBJ2-5; 7 bases agree with TRBD1. Germline V gene lookup returns CDR1 KGHDR and CDR2 SFDVKD. V dropped 7 bases and J dropped 3; count of bases not matched to a gene: 4. The CDR3 totals 13 residues. CDR3 nucleotide sequence: TGTGCCACCAGCCCCGGACAGGAAGAGACCCAGTACTTC. Translated, it gives CATSPGQEETQYF.

There are many counts of this clonotype. The chain carries TRBV10-3 and TRBJ2-2; 9 bases are shared with TRBD2. The CDR3 contains 17 residues. Germline lookup yields CDR1 ENHRY and CDR2 SYGVKD. Losses at the gene ends were 5 bases for V and 0 bases for J; bases not matched to a gene: 7. CDR3 loop: CAISLTGTSPNTGELFF. The CDR3 bases are TGTGCCATCAGTCTGACCGGGACTAGCCCGAACACCGGGGAGCTGTTTTTT.

In its sample, this clonotype was seen a few times. Just one base apart from a much larger clone, this may be a read error. The J gene is TRBJ1-1, the V gene TRBV4-1; D is possibly TRBD1 (6 bases). The length of the CDR3 is 16 residues. In germline, CDR1 is MGHRA, CDR2 YSYEKL. The V gene lost 3 bases and the J gene lost 4 bases, with 18 bases spanning the gap. CDR3: CASSQTPGGAGTEAFF. DNA for the CDR3: TGCGCCAGCAGCCAGACCCCGGGGGGGGCAGGCACTGAAGCTTTCTTT.

This clonotype was recorded at least ten times. The CDR3 coding sequence is TGTGCCTCAGGGGACTTCAATCAGCCCCAGCATTTT. Its protein is CASGDFNQPQHF. The rearrangement links TRBV30 to TRBJ1-5; perhaps TRBD1 as D (6 bases). The CDR3 is 12 amino acids. V was clipped by 7 bases and J by 3 bases, with 10 bases between them. Germline assignment: CDR1 GTSNPN and CDR2 SVGIG (reference sequence).